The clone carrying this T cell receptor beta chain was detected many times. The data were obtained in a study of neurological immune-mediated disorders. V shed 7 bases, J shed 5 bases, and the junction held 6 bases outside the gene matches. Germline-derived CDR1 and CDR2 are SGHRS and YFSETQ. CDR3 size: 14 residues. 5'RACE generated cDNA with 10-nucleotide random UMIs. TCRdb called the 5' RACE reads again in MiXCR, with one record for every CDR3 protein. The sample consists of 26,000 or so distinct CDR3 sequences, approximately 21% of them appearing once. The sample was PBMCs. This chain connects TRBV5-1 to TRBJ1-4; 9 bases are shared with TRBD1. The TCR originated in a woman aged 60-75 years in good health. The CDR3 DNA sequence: TGCGCCAGCCGACGAGGGACAGGGAATGAAAAACTGTTTTTT. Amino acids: CASRRGTGNEKLFF.